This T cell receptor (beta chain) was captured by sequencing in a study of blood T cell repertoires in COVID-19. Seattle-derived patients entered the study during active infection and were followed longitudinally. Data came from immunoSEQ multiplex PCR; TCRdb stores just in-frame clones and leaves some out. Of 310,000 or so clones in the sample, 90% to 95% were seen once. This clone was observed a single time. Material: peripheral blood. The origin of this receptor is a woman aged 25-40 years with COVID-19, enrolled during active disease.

CDR3 sequence reads: CAWTPQGATEAFF. In DNA form, the CDR3 reads TGTGCCTGGACCCCACAGGGAGCCACTGAAGCTTTCTTT. The J gene is TRBJ1-1, the V gene TRBV30, with D possibly TRBD1 on 6 matching bases. The CDR3 runs 13 residues. V was trimmed by 4 bases and J by 4 bases, leaving 13 bases between them. The germline V gene encodes CDR1 GTSNPN and CDR2 SVGIG (reference sequence).